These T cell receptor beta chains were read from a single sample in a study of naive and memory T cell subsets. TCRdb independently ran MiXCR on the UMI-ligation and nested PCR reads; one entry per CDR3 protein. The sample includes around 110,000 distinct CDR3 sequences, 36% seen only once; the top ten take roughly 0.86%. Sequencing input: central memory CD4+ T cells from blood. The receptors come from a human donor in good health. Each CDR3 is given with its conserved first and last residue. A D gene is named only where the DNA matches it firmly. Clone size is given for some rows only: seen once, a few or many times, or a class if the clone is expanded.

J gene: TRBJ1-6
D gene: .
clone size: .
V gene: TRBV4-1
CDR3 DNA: TGCGCCAGCAGCCATGAGCTAGGCGGTTCACCCCTCCACTTT
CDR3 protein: CASSHELGGSPLHF

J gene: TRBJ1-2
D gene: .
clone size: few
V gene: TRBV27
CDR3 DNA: TGTGCCAGCAGTCCCACAAACTATGGCTACACCTTC
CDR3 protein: CASSPTNYGYTF

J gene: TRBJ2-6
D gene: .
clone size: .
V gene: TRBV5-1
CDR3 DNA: TGCGCCAGCATGCGGTCCTCTGGGGCCAACGTCCTGACTTTC
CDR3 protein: CASMRSSGANVLTF

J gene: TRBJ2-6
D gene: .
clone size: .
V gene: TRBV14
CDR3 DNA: TGTGCCAGCAGCCAAGAGGGACGGTACTCTGGGGCCAACGTCCTGACTTTC
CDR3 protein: CASSQEGRYSGANVLTF

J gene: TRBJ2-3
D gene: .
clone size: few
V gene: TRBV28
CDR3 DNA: TGTGCCAGCAGTTTAGGCGGGGAGAGCACAGATACGCAGTATTTT
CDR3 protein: CASSLGGESTDTQYF

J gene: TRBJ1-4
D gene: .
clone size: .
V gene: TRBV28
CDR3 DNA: TGTGCCAGCAAGGGGGATGAAAAACTGTTTTTT
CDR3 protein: CASKGDEKLFF

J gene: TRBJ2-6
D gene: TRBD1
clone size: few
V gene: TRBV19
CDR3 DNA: TGTGCCAGTCTCCGGGGACAGGTTATGTTCGGGGCCAACGTCCTGACTTTC
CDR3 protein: CASLRGQVMFGANVLTF

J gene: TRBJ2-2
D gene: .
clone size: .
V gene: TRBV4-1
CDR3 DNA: TGCGCCAGCAGCCAAGATATTGGGGGCCAGAAGGTCTATGGCGGGGAGCTGTTTTTT
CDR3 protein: CASSQDIGGQKVYGGELFF

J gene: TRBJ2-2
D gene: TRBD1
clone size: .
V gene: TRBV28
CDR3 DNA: TGTGCCAGCAGGGGCAGGGGGCGATCGGAGGAGCTGTTTTTT
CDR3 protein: CASRGRGRSEELFF

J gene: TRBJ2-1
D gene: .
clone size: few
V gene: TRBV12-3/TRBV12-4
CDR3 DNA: TGTGCCAGCAGTTTCTCTCCGGTGGGGGGAGCCGAGCAGTTCTTC
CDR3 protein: CASSFSPVGGAEQFF

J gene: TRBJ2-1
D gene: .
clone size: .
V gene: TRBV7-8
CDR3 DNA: TGTGCCAGCAGCCCCCTCGGCTCATACTACAATGAGCAGTTCTTC
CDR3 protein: CASSPLGSYYNEQFF

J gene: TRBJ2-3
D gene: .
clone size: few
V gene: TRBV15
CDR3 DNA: TGTGCCACCAGCAGACCTTTCGGCCCTAGCGCCAGCACAGATACGCAGTATTTT
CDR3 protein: CATSRPFGPSASTDTQYF

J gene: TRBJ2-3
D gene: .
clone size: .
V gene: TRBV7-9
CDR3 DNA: TGTGCCAGCAGCTTACAACAGGGTTATACAGATACGCAGTATTTT
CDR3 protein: CASSLQQGYTDTQYF

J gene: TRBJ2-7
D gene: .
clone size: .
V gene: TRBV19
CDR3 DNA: TGTGCCACACAAGGGGAAACTTACGAGCAGTACTTC
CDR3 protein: CATQGETYEQYF

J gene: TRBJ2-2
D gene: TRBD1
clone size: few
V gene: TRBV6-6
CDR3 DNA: TGTGCCAGCAGTTACGCACAGGGGATCGGGGAGCTGTTTTTT
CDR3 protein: CASSYAQGIGELFF

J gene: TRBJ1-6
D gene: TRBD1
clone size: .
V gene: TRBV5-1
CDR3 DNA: TGCGCCAGCAGCTCCACAGGGGTGGATAATTCACCCCTCCACTTT
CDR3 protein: CASSSTGVDNSPLHF

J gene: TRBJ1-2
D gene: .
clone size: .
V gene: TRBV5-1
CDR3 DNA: TGCGCCAGCAGCTTGGATTGGGGCAACTATGGCTACACCTTC
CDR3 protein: CASSLDWGNYGYTF

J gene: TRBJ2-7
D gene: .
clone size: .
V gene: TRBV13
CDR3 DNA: TGTGCCAGCAGCAACGGGGCCGGACAGCAGTACTTC
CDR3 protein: CASSNGAGQQYF

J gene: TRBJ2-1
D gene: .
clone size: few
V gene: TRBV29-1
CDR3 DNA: TGCAGCGTTGAAGATGGACTGATTGGGAATGAGCAGTTCTTC
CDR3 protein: CSVEDGLIGNEQFF

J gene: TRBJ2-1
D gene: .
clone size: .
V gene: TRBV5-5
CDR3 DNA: TGTGCCAGCAGTTTTTTTCCCGGGGGTGAGCAGTTCTTC
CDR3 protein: CASSFFPGGEQFF